This T cell receptor (beta chain) was sequenced in a study of cytomegalovirus exposure and HLA in healthy donors (dated 2017 in TCRdb). Some background on the complete study: According to a later analysis, the 120 validation repertoires were produced on the same platform as the 700 or so repertoires of the first cohort. The study aimed to test whether cataloging public T cell receptors could reveal signatures of past pathogen exposure. Along with the roughly 670-subject first cohort, a separate validation cohort of roughly 110 different subjects was used. High-throughput TCR immunosequencing, statistical association of individual TCRs with disease status, and machine learning were combined to predict cytomegalovirus infection status.

Libraries came from the immunoSEQ multiplex PCR assay. The original pipeline was this. To diagnose cytomegalovirus status from the catalog of TCR beta chain sequences, a statistical classification framework was built. In its TCRdb copy, this immuneACCESS table keeps in-frame sequences only and misses some clones. Where compared with another copy, unresolved V genes explain less than half of these, and the others have no known cause. The DNA gave D and trimming, while V, J and clone size come from that table. Across this sample there are under 200,000 clones, with roughly nine tenths seen only once. The ten most abundant clones make up under 4.5% of the sample. The donors were included in the validation cohort of some 110 subjects, a group kept apart from the roughly 670-subject first cohort. Including the terminal cysteine and phenylalanine, the CDR3 comprises 14 residues. The kept DNA is CDR3 alone, 42 bases in frame from the first base. CDR1 SGHVS and CDR2 FNYEAQ were looked up in the germline V gene. The V and J ends are trimmed by 1 base and 6 bases, leaving 13 bases between them.

Comments on this clone: The antigen this receptor binds is unknown. The sample holds no much larger clone one base away, and base qualities are not on file.

The paper as a whole reports these results and caveats: The study gave a list of under 200 TCR beta chains associated with cytomegalovirus. Of the cluster scores, approximately 94% were above 0 in a later analysis, which found that TCRs clustered in the first cohort also tended to co-occur in the 95 to 150 validation repertoires. In vitro tests confirmed that a few of the cytomegalovirus-associated TCR beta chains recognize cytomegalovirus antigens. While some public TCRs were present in many individuals, most TCR sequences turned up only very rarely across donors. It was suggested by the authors that the approach could potentially be generalized to other disease states and immunological phenotypes. A later analysis had no HLA typing for the validation cohort, so co-occurrence there was scored across all 120 repertoires. The classifier was reported to diagnose cytomegalovirus status with high specificity and sensitivity in both the original and validation cohorts.

Sequenced input: PBMCs. This receptor was identified in a man aged 18 to 30 in good health and CMV-seropositive. Recombination joined TRBV7-6 with TRBJ2-7; a confident D gene designation cannot be given. The bases are TGTGCCAGCAGCTTAGGGCACCAAATATCCGAGCAGTACTTC. It codes for CASSLGHQISEQYF.